The present TCR beta chain was sequenced within a study of type 1 and type 2 diabetes patients. At the level of the study: The cohort mixed type 1 diabetes, type 2 diabetes and nondiabetic donors. From PBMCs, CD4+ and CD8+ T cells were isolated by magnetic microbeads.

All diabetic donors were classified as either type 1 or type 2 diabetes. Each participant gave 8.5 to 10 milliliters of peripheral blood. PCR was run on genomic DNA. A primer set of 30 forward and 13 reverse primers amplified the CDR3. Using its own MiXCR run on the multiplex PCR reads, TCRdb lists one record per CDR3 protein. The sample has about 290,000 distinct CDR3 sequences; around 50% are singletons. The sequenced sample consisted of peripheral blood mononuclear cells (PBMCs). The sequence was obtained from a man aged 18 to 30 with type 2 diabetes.

DNA of the CDR3: TGTGCCAGCAGCGCCCTGAGCGAGCAGTACTTC. Its protein product is CASSALSEQYF. The chain couples TRBV6-5 to TRBJ2-7; D gene unclear. From germline, CDR1 is MNHEY and CDR2 SVGAGI. V was pared by 6 bases and J by 6 bases, with 9 bases between. CDR3 length: 11 amino acids.